The rows below give T cell receptor beta chains drawn from one sample of a study of blood T cell repertoires in COVID-19. Only in-frame clones appear in the TCRdb table, and some are missing; sequencing was by immunoSEQ multiplex PCR. The table includes over 150,000 clones, 84% detected once. Sample: peripheral blood. Receptors were obtained from a human donor in a cohort sampled during active COVID-19. Each CDR3 is given with its conserved first and last residue. Each record gives: D gene, V gene, J gene, clone size, CDR3 protein, CDR3 DNA. The D gene is left open where the match is weak. Clone size, where shown, is once, few, many, or a class for clones that have expanded.

D: -
V: TRBV19
J: TRBJ2-5
size: -
CDR3: CASRKSAGGETQYF
DNA: TGTGCCAGTAGGAAATCGGCGGGCGGGGAGACCCAGTACTTC

D: -
V: TRBV28
J: TRBJ1-5
size: -
CDR3: CASSLGSRRGNQPQHF
DNA: TGTGCCAGCAGTTTAGGGTCCCGACGGGGCAATCAGCCCCAGCATTTT

D: TRBD1
V: TRBV11-1
J: TRBJ1-1
size: -
CDR3: CASRAGQGGMNTEAFF
DNA: TGTGCCAGCAGGGCTGGACAGGGGGGTATGAACACTGAAGCTTTCTTT

D: -
V: TRBV6-5
J: TRBJ2-2
size: -
CDR3: CASSYRQGTAGELFF
DNA: TGTGCCAGCAGTTACCGGCAGGGTACGGCCGGGGAGCTGTTTTTT

D: -
V: TRBV19
J: TRBJ1-3
size: -
CDR3: CASSISGFGNTIYF
DNA: TGTGCCAGTAGTATATCCGGGTTTGGAAACACCATATATTTT

D: -
V: TRBV5-1
J: TRBJ1-1
size: -
CDR3: CASKGRGAFSSTEAFF
DNA: TGCGCCAGCAAGGGTAGGGGCGCTTTTTCGAGTACTGAAGCTTTCTTT

D: -
V: TRBV28
J: TRBJ1-2
size: -
CDR3: CASSSRRQANYGYTF
DNA: TGTGCCAGCAGTTCCAGAAGACAGGCTAACTATGGCTACACCTTC

D: -
V: TRBV2
J: TRBJ2-7
size: once
CDR3: CASTPNPYEQYF
DNA: TGTGCCAGCACGCCTAACCCTTACGAGCAGTACTTC

D: TRBD2
V: TRBV11-1
J: TRBJ2-3
size: -
CDR3: CASSLLAASTDTQYF
DNA: TGTGCCAGCAGCTTACTAGCGGCAAGCACAGATACGCAGTATTTT

D: TRBD2
V: TRBV3-1/TRBV3-2
J: TRBJ2-4
size: -
CDR3: CASSQEWLAGAKNIQYF
DNA: TGTGCCAGCAGCCAAGAGTGGCTAGCGGGAGCAAAAAACATTCAGTACTTC

D: TRBD1
V: TRBV9
J: TRBJ2-2
size: -
CDR3: CATRGLGTGELFF
DNA: TGTGCCACCAGGGGGCTAGGAACCGGGGAGCTGTTTTTT

D: -
V: TRBV10-3
J: TRBJ2-3
size: -
CDR3: CAISGRDNSTDTQYF
DNA: TGTGCCATCAGTGGCAGGGACAATAGCACAGATACGCAGTATTTT

D: -
V: TRBV6-2/TRBV6-3
J: TRBJ2-5
size: -
CDR3: CASSSPPGETQYF
DNA: TGTGCCAGCAGTTCACCTCCCGGGGAGACCCAGTACTTC

D: -
V: TRBV5-1
J: TRBJ1-4
size: -
CDR3: CASSSTTATNEKLFF
DNA: TGCGCCAGCAGCTCAACCACGGCAACTAATGAAAAACTGTTTTTT

D: TRBD2
V: TRBV19
J: TRBJ2-3
size: -
CDR3: CASLAGSSGTQYF
DNA: TGTGCCAGCCTAGCGGGCTCTTCGGGTACGCAGTATTTT

D: TRBD1
V: TRBV6-4
J: TRBJ2-1
size: -
CDR3: CASTCPRDRVENEQFF
DNA: TGTGCCAGCACCTGCCCTCGGGACAGGGTTGAGAATGAGCAGTTCTTC

D: TRBD1
V: TRBV5-1
J: TRBJ2-7
size: -
CDR3: CASSQSGGSYEQYF
DNA: TGCGCCAGCAGCCAATCAGGGGGCTCCTACGAGCAGTACTTC

D: TRBD1
V: TRBV19
J: TRBJ1-5
size: few
CDR3: CASTEGQWIQPQHF
DNA: TGTGCCAGTACCGAGGGACAGTGGATTCAGCCCCAGCATTTT

D: -
V: TRBV14
J: TRBJ1-2
size: -
CDR3: CASSQGQEAYGYTF
DNA: TGTGCCAGCAGCCAAGGACAGGAAGCCTATGGCTACACCTTC

D: -
V: TRBV5-1
J: TRBJ2-5
size: -
CDR3: CASSLQGETQYF
DNA: TGCGCCAGCAGCTTGCAGGGAGAGACCCAGTACTTC

D: -
V: TRBV5-6
J: TRBJ2-2
size: -
CDR3: CASSRLRARGHGELFF
DNA: TGTGCCAGCAGCCGACTTAGGGCCAGGGGTCACGGGGAGCTGTTTTTT

D: TRBD1
V: TRBV4-2
J: TRBJ2-3
size: -
CDR3: CASSQEKTGWATDTQYF
DNA: TGTGCCAGCAGCCAAGAAAAGACAGGGTGGGCGACAGATACGCAGTATTTT

D: -
V: TRBV29-1
J: TRBJ2-7
size: many
CDR3: CSVDCDTGPTYEQYF
DNA: TGCAGCGTTGATTGTGATACAGGGCCTACCTACGAGCAGTACTTC

D: TRBD2
V: TRBV2
J: TRBJ2-1
size: once
CDR3: CASRGLVRGLAGNNEQFF
DNA: TGTGCCAGCAGGGGTCTGGTTCGAGGACTAGCGGGAAACAATGAGCAGTTCTTC

D: TRBD2
V: TRBV10-2
J: TRBJ2-3
size: -
CDR3: CASSAWGTRNGDTQYF
DNA: TGCGCCAGCAGTGCATGGGGGACTAGGAATGGAGATACGCAGTATTTT

D: -
V: TRBV5-6
J: TRBJ2-2
size: -
CDR3: CASSPRWRTGELFF
DNA: TGTGCCAGCAGCCCCAGGTGGAGGACCGGGGAGCTGTTTTTT

D: TRBD2
V: TRBV11-2
J: TRBJ2-1
size: once
CDR3: CASSFSGGLAGGDEQFF
DNA: TGTGCCAGCAGTTTCAGCGGGGGGCTAGCGGGAGGGGATGAGCAGTTCTTC

D: -
V: TRBV3-1/TRBV3-2
J: TRBJ1-3
size: -
CDR3: CASSQASAGNTIYF
DNA: TGTGCCAGCAGCCAAGCGTCAGCTGGAAACACCATATATTTT

D: TRBD1
V: TRBV4-2
J: TRBJ1-6
size: -
CDR3: CASSQGTGSSYNSPLHF
DNA: TGTGCCAGCAGCCAAGGGACAGGGAGCTCCTATAATTCACCCCTCCACTTT

D: -
V: TRBV30
J: TRBJ2-7
size: -
CDR3: CAWSINSYEQYF
DNA: TGTGCCTGGAGTATTAACTCCTACGAGCAGTACTTC

D: TRBD2
V: TRBV19
J: TRBJ2-3
size: -
CDR3: CASHLSGGGTDTQYF
DNA: TGTGCCAGCCACCTCAGCGGGGGTGGCACAGATACGCAGTATTTT

D: -
V: TRBV12-3/TRBV12-4
J: TRBJ1-6
size: -
CDR3: CASAINEGSPLHF
DNA: TGTGCCAGCGCCATAAATGAGGGATCACCCCTCCACTTT

D: -
V: TRBV5-1
J: TRBJ2-6
size: -
CDR3: CASSPGTGFGSGANVLTF
DNA: TGCGCCAGCAGCCCCGGTACAGGATTTGGGTCTGGGGCCAACGTCCTGACTTTC

D: -
V: TRBV5-1
J: TRBJ2-1
size: -
CDR3: CASSLAGSGYNEQFF
DNA: TGCGCCAGCAGCTTGGCGGGTAGTGGCTACAATGAGCAGTTCTTC

D: -
V: TRBV11-1
J: TRBJ2-2
size: -
CDR3: CASSFSVLNTGELFF
DNA: TGTGCCAGCAGCTTTTCGGTATTGAACACCGGGGAGCTGTTTTTT

D: TRBD1
V: TRBV12-3/TRBV12-4
J: TRBJ1-2
size: -
CDR3: CASRLQGTGGYTF
DNA: TGTGCCAGCAGGCTACAGGGGACTGGGGGCTACACCTTC

D: TRBD2
V: TRBV2
J: TRBJ2-7
size: -
CDR3: CASSGKGLAGSSYEQYF
DNA: TGTGCCAGCAGTGGAAAGGGACTAGCGGGAAGCTCCTACGAGCAGTACTTC

D: -
V: TRBV28
J: TRBJ2-1
size: once
CDR3: CASRDTGTEQFF
DNA: TGTGCCAGCAGGGATACAGGGACTGAGCAGTTCTTC

D: TRBD1
V: TRBV27
J: TRBJ2-7
size: -
CDR3: CASRKDRGRTYEQYF
DNA: TGTGCCAGCAGAAAGGACAGGGGGCGAACCTACGAGCAGTACTTC

D: TRBD2
V: TRBV28
J: TRBJ2-7
size: -
CDR3: CASSLLGSGNAYEQYF
DNA: TGTGCCAGCAGTTTATTGGGCAGCGGGAATGCCTACGAGCAGTACTTC

D: -
V: TRBV5-1
J: TRBJ1-6
size: -
CDR3: CASSLVGGTSSPLHF
DNA: TGCGCCAGCAGCTTGGTAGGGGGAACGAGTTCACCCCTCCACTTT

D: TRBD2
V: TRBV10-3
J: TRBJ2-1
size: -
CDR3: CAISLGLAVYNEQFF
DNA: TGTGCCATCAGTCTGGGACTAGCGGTATACAATGAGCAGTTCTTC

D: -
V: TRBV5-1
J: TRBJ1-1
size: -
CDR3: CASRSFSDTEAFF
DNA: TGCGCCAGCAGATCGTTTTCGGACACTGAAGCTTTCTTT

D: TRBD2
V: TRBV27
J: TRBJ2-7
size: few
CDR3: CASRELAGTYEQYF
DNA: TGTGCCAGCAGGGAACTAGCGGGAACCTACGAGCAGTACTTC

D: TRBD2
V: TRBV15
J: TRBJ2-1
size: few
CDR3: CATSVGLVYNEQFF
DNA: TGTGCCACCAGCGTAGGACTAGTGTACAATGAGCAGTTCTTC

D: TRBD1
V: TRBV28
J: TRBJ2-7
size: -
CDR3: CASRGQGYYEQYF
DNA: TGTGCCAGCAGGGGACAGGGGTACTACGAGCAGTACTTC